The clone carrying this T cell receptor (beta chain) was counted at least ten times. Its cognate antigen is unknown. The sample originates from a study of Graves' ophthalmopathy and Graves' hyperthyroidism. From RNA, the CDR3 regions of TCR beta chains were amplified and sequenced. An opening RT-PCR round employed HTBI primers and preceded a second-round multiplex PCR. TCRdb reanalysed the multiplex PCR reads using MiXCR and keeps one entry per CDR3 protein. Counted here are 740,000 or so distinct CDR3 sequences, roughly two fifths occurring once; the ten biggest clones make up approximately 43%. The CDR3 covers 14 residues. With V trimmed by 6 bases and J by 5 bases, 1 base remained unmatched. Germline lookup yields CDR1 SNHLY and CDR2 FYNNEI. Patients with other autoimmune diseases, uncontrolled infections, pregnancy or lactation were excluded. General study results and limits: Blood contained most expanded thyroid clonotypes exceeding 0.001 frequency. From stable hyperthyroidism, ophthalmopathy was separated by a 13-signature model with just over 85% sensitivity and 80% to 82% specificity.

V usage is TRBV2 and J usage is TRBJ2-5, with TRBD2 identical over 15 bases. The TCR sequence derives from an adult man with Graves' ophthalmopathy. The sample comprised peripheral blood. This chain's CDR3 is CASSGTSGGETQYF. The DNA for the CDR3 is TGTGCCAGCAGCGGGACTAGCGGGGGGGAGACCCAGTACTTC.